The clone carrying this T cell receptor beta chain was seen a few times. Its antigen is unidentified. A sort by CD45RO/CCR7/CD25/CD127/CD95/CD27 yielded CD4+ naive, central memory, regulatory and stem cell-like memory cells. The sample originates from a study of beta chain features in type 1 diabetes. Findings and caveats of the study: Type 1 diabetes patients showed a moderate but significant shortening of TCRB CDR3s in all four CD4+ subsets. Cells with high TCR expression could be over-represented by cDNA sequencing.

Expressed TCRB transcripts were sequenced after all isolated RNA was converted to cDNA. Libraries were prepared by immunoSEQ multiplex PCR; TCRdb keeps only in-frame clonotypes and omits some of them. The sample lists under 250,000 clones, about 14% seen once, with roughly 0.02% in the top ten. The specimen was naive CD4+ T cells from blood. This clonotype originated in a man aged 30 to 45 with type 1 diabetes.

The CDR3 region has the DNA TGTGCCAGCAGCTCACCAAGACTACTACCTCACGAGCAGTACTTC. Amino acids: CASSSPRLLPHEQYF. The genes are TRBV7-2 and TRBJ2-7, with a tentative D call TRBD2 (5 bases). The CDR3 is 15 amino acids. Germline CDR1 SGHTA, CDR2 FQGNSA. V was cut by 4 bases and J by 5 bases, with 18 bases left in between.